Presented here are 20 T cell receptor beta chains from one specimen sequenced in a study of monozygotic twins with inflammatory bowel disease. TCRdb reprocessed the 5' RACE reads, keeping one entry per CDR3 protein, no DNA. There are about 300,000 distinct CDR3 sequences in the sample, with roughly 5.2% held by the top ten. Specimen: blood. Receptors were obtained from a human donor with ulcerative colitis or Crohn's disease, or a healthy co-twin of an affected twin (not recorded which).

The chain has TRBV25-1 and TRBJ2-7. This CDR3 spans 13 amino acids. Germline V gene data show CDR1 as MGHDK and CDR2 as SYGVNS. The chain's CDR3 is CASMSSRNYEQYF.

The chain employs TRBV20-1 and TRBJ2-7; TCRdb lists TRBD2, though no DNA is available to test this call. Germline V gives CDR1 DFQATT, CDR2 SNEGSKA (reference sequence). There are 13 residues in the CDR3. CDR3 sequence: CSWRGADYYEQYF.

V and J are TRBV7-8 and TRBJ2-3; TCRdb names TRBD2, which stays unverified in the absence of DNA. The germline V gene has CDR1 SGHVS and CDR2 FQNEAQ. The CDR3 sequence is 16 residues long. CDR3 region: CASSFRTGGYTDTQYF.

V and J are TRBV5-1 and TRBJ1-1; TCRdb reports TRBD1, a call that lacks DNA to check it against. Germline lookup yields CDR1 SGHRS and CDR2 YFSETQ. This CDR3 comprises 14 residues. Here the CDR3 reads CASSPGTVKTEAFF.

J is TRBJ1-5 and V is TRBV29-1. This CDR3 contains 13 residues. The V gene's germline CDR1 is SQVTM and CDR2 ANQGSEA. The CDR3 reads CSIDYLGSPPQHF.

The V and J genes are TRBV24-1 and TRBJ2-2. CDR1 and CDR2 from the germline V gene are KGHDR and SFDVKD. This CDR3 comprises 14 residues. CDR3 region: CATSDLDPTGELFF.

The chain joins TRBV7-9 to TRBJ1-5. The CDR3 is made up of 14 amino acids. From germline, CDR1 is SEHNR and CDR2 FQNEAQ (reference sequence). The CDR3: CASSLSNGNQPQHF.

The rearrangement uses TRBV7-9 and TRBJ1-1. Germline CDR1 SEHNR, CDR2 FQNEAQ (reference sequence). The CDR3 runs 17 residues. CDR3 loop: CASSLVGSRGLKTEAFF.

The chain is built from TRBV6-4 and TRBJ2-1; with no DNA, the TCRdb D assignment of TRBD2 cannot be verified. This CDR3 region has 15 residues. Germline values: CDR1 MRHNA, CDR2 SNTAGT. The CDR3 protein is CASSEMLTGLGEQFF.

The chain has TRBV20-1 and TRBJ1-5. Germline assignment: CDR1 DFQATT and CDR2 SNEGSKA (reference sequence). This CDR3 spans 14 amino acids. This CDR3 reads CSAILGTSNQPQHF.

This rearrangement joins TRBV6-5 to TRBJ2-7. The CDR3 spans 14 residues. CDR1 is MNHEY, CDR2 SVGAGI, per germline. CDR3 protein: CASSYSWDAFEQYF.

The chain recombines TRBV5-6 with TRBJ2-2. Germline CDR1 and CDR2: SGHDT and YYEEEE. CDR3 size: 12 residues. CDR3 residues: CASSFRIGELFF.

CDR3 residues: CASSLPRTDTQYF. The chain uses TRBV7-2 and TRBJ2-3; TCRdb selects TRBD1, and the lack of DNA leaves this call unchecked. CDR3 length: 13 amino acids. Germline V lookup: CDR1 SGHTA, CDR2 FQGNSA.

The gene calls are TRBV5-1 and TRBJ2-3; the D gene TCRdb calls, TRBD1, cannot be checked with no DNA. The CDR3 has 14 amino acids. Germline V gene sequence: CDR1 SGHRS, CDR2 YFSETQ. CDR3 sequence: CASSSQGGTDTQYF.

CDR3 sequence: CATSSYPGGANEKLFF. The V call is TRBV15, the J call TRBJ1-4. This CDR3 has 16 residues. Germline loops: CDR1 LNHNV, CDR2 YYDKDF (reference sequence).

The chain has TRBV14 and TRBJ2-2. Germline CDR1 is SGHDN and CDR2 is FVKESK. The length of the CDR3 is 14 residues. The CDR3 sequence: CASSQELNTGELFF. The complete variable domain, with remaining parts taken from reference TRBV14 and TRBJ2-2, reads EAGVTQFPSHSVIEKGQTVTLRCDPISGHDNLYWYRRVMGKEIKFLLHFVKESKQDESGMPNNRFLAERTGGTYSTLKVQPAELEDSGVYFCASSQELNTGELFFGEGSRLTVL.

The V and J genes are TRBV5-1 and TRBJ1-4; checking the TCRdb D call of TRBD1 is not possible without DNA. Germline assignment: CDR1 SGHRS and CDR2 YFSETQ. This CDR3 is 16 amino acids long. CDR3 loop: CASSHKGVTTNEKLFF.

The V gene is TRBV14, the J gene TRBJ2-1; the D call from TCRdb, TRBD2, cannot be confirmed without DNA. The length of the CDR3 is 14 residues. Looked up from germline, CDR1 is SGHDN and CDR2 is FVKESK. The CDR3 region is CASSQLAGYNEQFF. Full variable domain (outside the CDR3, taken from reference TRBV14 and TRBJ2-1): EAGVTQFPSHSVIEKGQTVTLRCDPISGHDNLYWYRRVMGKEIKFLLHFVKESKQDESGMPNNRFLAERTGGTYSTLKVQPAELEDSGVYFCASSQLAGYNEQFFGPGTRLTVL.

CDR3 sequence reads: CASSFEPGQGATDTQYF. The chain has TRBV6-5 and TRBJ2-3; TCRdb's D gene call, TRBD1, goes unchecked for lack of DNA. Germline CDR1 MNHEY, CDR2 SVGAGI. This CDR3 has 17 amino acids.

Considering frequency, this clonotype is medium-sized. The genes are TRBV29-1 and TRBJ2-1. This CDR3 is 14 amino acids long. In germline, CDR1 is SQVTM, CDR2 ANQGSEA. CDR3 sequence: CSVETHSGYNEQFF.